This T cell receptor (beta chain) was recovered during a study of Ad26.COV2.S vaccination and SARS-CoV-2 variants. Study at large: COV1001, an Ad26.COV2.S trial, supplied this vaccine-arm donor.

V lost 7 bases to trimming and J lost 0 bases, with 4 bases between them. The germline V gene has CDR1 MDHEN and CDR2 SYDVKM. The CDR3 contains 12 residues. The study's findings and limits: Substantial breadth was reportedly displayed by spike-specific CD8+ and CD4+ T cell responses after vaccination.

TCRdb's table, derived via immunoSEQ multiplex PCR, lists solely in-frame clones and lacks some. The sample gives approximately 400,000 clones, approximately 81% of which show up once; approximately 3.5% is in the top ten. As to this clone: The antigen remains unidentified.

The treatment is: some 19 received Ad26.COV2.S at low or high dose, single or two shots; several received placebo; per-sample allocation not given. On day 63 after the first injection, vaccine and placebo recipients gave samples. This clonotype was obtained from a person between 18 and 65 years old who received the Ad26.COV2.S COVID-19 vaccine or a placebo. The chain recombines TRBV28 with TRBJ1-3; D ambiguous. This material consisted of peripheral blood, taken in a trial of Ad26.COV2.S vaccine versus placebo. CDR3 bases: TGTGCCAGCACGAGCTCTGGAAACACCATATATTTT. Its protein product is CASTSSGNTIYF. Supplemented by reference TRBV28 and TRBJ1-3, the full variable domain reads DVKVTQSSRYLVKRTGEKVFLECVQDMDHENMFWYRQDPGLGLRLIYFSYDVKMKEKGDIPEGYSVSREKKERFSLILESASTNQTSMYLCASTSSGNTIYFGEGSWLTVV.